The rows below give T cell receptor beta chains drawn from one sample of a study of OX40 agonist ivuxolimab in advanced cancers. The table came from immunoSEQ multiplex PCR; TCRdb's copy has only in-frame clones and leaves some out. The repertoire includes about 5,100 clones, 66% of them detected once, and 72% sits in the top ten. This sample comprised CD4+ or CD8+ T cells sorted from blood, obtained in a trial of the OX40 agonist ivuxolimab. The source of these receptors is an adult with an advanced solid tumor such as melanoma, head and neck, liver or kidney cancer. Each CDR3 is given with its conserved first and last residue. Fields, in order: J gene, V gene, CDR3 protein.

J gene: TRBJ1-1; V gene: TRBV13; CDR3 protein: CASSLRKRTEAFF
J gene: TRBJ1-2; V gene: TRBV7-2; CDR3 protein: CASSLALSGQGYGYTF
J gene: TRBJ1-3; V gene: TRBV7-9; CDR3 protein: CASSPEGRGSGNTIYF
J gene: TRBJ2-5; V gene: TRBV10-3; CDR3 protein: CAISKSRSLRETQYF
J gene: TRBJ1-1; V gene: TRBV7-9; CDR3 protein: CASRVEEGDTEAFF
J gene: TRBJ2-7; V gene: TRBV28; CDR3 protein: CASSFRGGLSVTPPQYF
J gene: TRBJ1-1; V gene: TRBV9; CDR3 protein: CASSDGDREGTEAFF
J gene: TRBJ1-3; V gene: TRBV5-5; CDR3 protein: CASSASTGSGINTIYF
J gene: TRBJ2-2; V gene: TRBV5-1; CDR3 protein: CASSGIGTTGELFF
J gene: TRBJ2-5; V gene: TRBV27; CDR3 protein: CASSPDPRETQYF
J gene: TRBJ2-3; V gene: TRBV27; CDR3 protein: CASSFLADTQYF
J gene: TRBJ2-2; V gene: TRBV5-1; CDR3 protein: CASSFGLPGSGELFF
J gene: TRBJ2-7; V gene: TRBV4-2; CDR3 protein: CASSRDRGAYEQYF
J gene: TRBJ1-6; V gene: TRBV4-1; CDR3 protein: CASSQFRAPNSPLHF
J gene: TRBJ1-5; V gene: TRBV5-4; CDR3 protein: CASSLWGAGSNQPQHF
J gene: TRBJ1-4; V gene: TRBV5-4; CDR3 protein: CASSPGDGGNEKLFF
J gene: TRBJ1-1; V gene: TRBV18; CDR3 protein: CASSPPAALAEAFF
J gene: TRBJ1-5; V gene: TRBV27; CDR3 protein: CASSSSTQIQPQHF
J gene: TRBJ2-1; V gene: TRBV15; CDR3 protein: CATSPTPGTQIYNEQFF
J gene: TRBJ2-4; V gene: TRBV7-9; CDR3 protein: CASSRTGALAKNIQYF
J gene: TRBJ1-2; V gene: TRBV28; CDR3 protein: CASSRTGDRPNYGYTF
J gene: TRBJ1-2; V gene: TRBV4-1; CDR3 protein: CASSQDATGYGYTF
J gene: TRBJ1-2; V gene: TRBV5-1; CDR3 protein: CATKTSGGLAGYTF